What follows is one T cell receptor (beta chain) and its context. Its antigen is currently not known. No qualities accompany the bases; no much larger clone lies one base away. TCRbeta CDR3 regions were amplified from genomic DNA using the immunoSEQ Assay, a bias-controlled multiplex PCR. The authors' analysis ran thus. The number of nucleated cells in each sample was estimated from the amplification of reference gene primers within the assay. Sequence reads were collapsed and filtered to measure the absolute abundance of every unique TCRbeta CDR3 rearrangement. For each sample, productive Simpson clonality was calculated as the square root of Simpson's diversity index across productive rearrangements. TCRdb retrieved this table from immuneACCESS and kept in-frame rearrangements only. Not all clones are present; in checked studies, unresolved V genes account for under half, and no reason is known for the remainder. V, J and clone size are those of that table, while D and trimming were read from the DNA. The sample yields 200,000 to 250,000 clones; just under 90% were counted once. Clones ranked in the top ten supply approximately 6.2% of the sample.

Another Seattle source contributed samples from volunteer blood donors who had recovered from COVID-19. Whole blood was collected in K2EDTA tubes by collaborating institutions according to the institutions' own protocols. Collaborator samples were shipped for TCRbeta analysis as frozen whole blood, isolated PBMCs, or DNA extracted from either sample type. The data are from a study of blood T cell repertoires in COVID-19 (dated by TCRdb to the early 2020s). Study-wide context: Collaborator samples came from the United States, Italy and Spain and covered acute and convalescent phases of COVID-19. The prospective study material was composed of cDNA or gDNA derived from T cells, B-cell-depleted T cells, or PBMCs. Subjects who had been exposed to COVID-19, were actively infected with it, or had recovered from it provided the deeply sampled blood TCRbeta repertoires that made up the dataset. The repertoires were released in a freely available public database meant as a resource for research on the immune response to SARS-CoV-2. The samples were drawn from the first 160 participants of the ongoing ImmuneRACE study and from more than 1,000 subjects provided by 6 global collaborators. Nearly every sample came with metadata listing a de-identified subject ID, COVID-19 status, age in years and sex. Where available, HLA class I and class II types were obtained from metadata supplied by the sample provider rather than from assay-based typing. What the study reported, not specific to this receptor: The quantity of clinical and demographic metadata differed by source and by participant and was supplied without curation.

V has 1 base trimmed and J has 5 bases trimmed; junction bases matching no gene number 7. Taken from cysteine to phenylalanine, the CDR3 has 15 residues. Just CDR3 DNA is preserved here, 45 bases in frame from base 1. For CDR1 and CDR2, the germline V gene lists SGHTA and FQGNSA. The chain couples TRBV7-2 to TRBJ1-2; 7 middle bases align to TRBD1. The receptor was derived from a man between 60 and 70 years old who had recovered from COVID-19. Specimen: peripheral blood. The CDR3 protein sequence reads: CASSLGSGTAYGYTF. The sequenced DNA is TGTGCCAGCAGCTTAGGGTCCGGGACAGCTTATGGCTACACCTTC.